The T cell receptor (beta chain) under discussion was sequenced for a study of cytomegalovirus exposure and HLA in healthy donors. Study findings and constraints: In the analysis, some V segments, TRBV6-2 and TRBV6-3 included, were excluded as indistinguishable. Most CMV-associated TCR beta chains were later found to appear HLA-restricted.

Points on this clone: Its specificity is unknown.

Primers: 60 Vbeta forward and 13 Jbeta reverse. The assay was immunoSEQ multiplex PCR, and TCRdb's table has in-frame clones only and misses some. The sample carries about 65,000 clones, about four fifths recorded once. The V end was cut by 4 bases, the J end by 5 bases, with 12 bases between. The CDR3 spans 13 residues. Germline V CDR1 and CDR2: SGHNT, YYREEE (reference sequence). The chain has TRBV5-4 and TRBJ1-2; a weak D match, TRBD1 (6 bases). Sample: PBMCs. This sequence originates from a woman younger than 45 in good health and CMV-seronegative. CDR3: CASSEDRGYGYTF. The DNA of the CDR3 is TGTGCCAGCAGCGAGGACAGAGGTTATGGCTACACCTTC.